The 8 T cell receptor beta chains presented below share a single source sample, sequenced in a study of shared clonotypes between healthy human individuals. Profiling relied on immunoSEQ multiplex PCR, and the TCRdb table lists in-frame clones only, not all of them. This sample has 2 million to 3 million clones, with 93% found just once. Input material: naive CD4+ T cells from PBMCs. Subset specified: CD45RA+ positively selected. The source is a man in his late teens or twenties in good health. Some clones in this sample may be carry-over from other donors' samples.

The CDR3 sequence is CASSTGHFEQYF. DNA for the CDR3: TGTGCCAGCTCAACGGGACATTTCGAGCAGTACTTC. V and J are TRBV7-6 and TRBJ2-7; tentative D call: TRBD1 (6 bases). Germline V gene data show CDR1 as SGHVS and CDR2 as FNYEAQ. V lost 8 bases, J lost 6 bases, and 14 bases lay in between. The length of the CDR3 is 12 residues. Variable domain in full (rest from reference TRBV7-6 and TRBJ2-7): GAGVSQSPRYKVTKRGQDVALRCDPISGHVSLYWYRQALGQGPEFLTYFNYEAQQDKSGLPNDRFSAERPEGSISTLTIQRTEQRDSAMYRCASSTGHFEQYFGPGTRLTVT.

The J gene is TRBJ2-1, the V gene TRBV2, with 7 positions matching TRBD2. The germline CDR1 and CDR2 sequences are SNHLY and FYNNEI. Unmatched junction bases numbered 7, after V lost 7 bases and J lost 1 base. The CDR3 is 15 residues long. Here the CDR3 DNA reads TGTGCCAGCAAAGAGGGCGGGAGATCCTACAATGAGCAGTTCTTC. This gives the protein CASKEGGRSYNEQFF.

The V gene is TRBV5-1, the J gene TRBJ2-7, with TRBD1 as a possible D gene (6 bases). Germline V lookup: CDR1 SGHRS, CDR2 YFSETQ. The CDR3 contains 15 residues. V shed 0 bases and J shed 4 bases, with 14 bases lying between them. The CDR3 DNA is TGCGCCAGCAGCTTGGCCTCCCAGGGGAGATACGAGCAGTACTTC. Translated, it gives CASSLASQGRYEQYF.

V is TRBV18 and J is TRBJ2-7; TRBD1 is a possible D gene (5 bases). The V and J ends lost 0 bases and 1 base respectively, with 16 bases between them. Germline V gene sequence: CDR1 KGHSH, CDR2 LQKENI. The length of the CDR3 is 17 residues. CDR3 loop: CASSPPGLAGPSYEQYF. CDR3 coding DNA: TGTGCCAGCTCACCACCCGGTTTGGCAGGGCCTTCCTACGAGCAGTACTTC.

The rearrangement uses TRBV5-1 and TRBJ2-1; TRBD2 matches at 11 bases. Germline CDR1 and CDR2: SGHRS and YFSETQ. Trimming removed 4 bases from V and 4 bases from J; junction bases left unmatched: 7. The CDR3 covers 16 residues. The CDR3 sequence: CASSGQGTSGYNEQFF. As DNA, the CDR3 is TGCGCCAGCAGCGGACAAGGGACTAGCGGTTACAATGAGCAGTTCTTC.

V gene TRBV5-6 combines with J gene TRBJ1-2, with unresolved D. With 4 bases removed from V and 7 bases from J, the gap between germline ends came to 14 bases. This CDR3 has 13 amino acids. Germline values: CDR1 SGHDT, CDR2 YYEEEE. For the CDR3, the DNA is TGTGCCAGCAGCGCCGACATTCTTCGTGGCTACACCTTC. This sequence encodes CASSADILRGYTF.

V is TRBV2 and J is TRBJ1-1; TRBD1 agrees at 9 bases. J gave up 6 bases and V 6 bases, and 5 bases lay outside the gene matches. Per the germline V gene, CDR1 is SNHLY and CDR2 is FYNNEI. This CDR3 is built from 13 residues. The CDR3 sequence is CASSSDRGAEAFF. DNA of the CDR3: TGTGCCAGCAGCAGTGACAGGGGGGCTGAAGCTTTCTTT.

The J gene is TRBJ1-5, the V gene TRBV15; possible D gene TRBD1, 6 bases. Germline V CDR1 and CDR2: LNHNV, YYDKDF (reference sequence). The CDR3 consists of 15 residues. With 0 bases removed from V and 7 bases from J, the gap between germline ends came to 13 bases. CDR3 protein: CATSREGTTGQPQHF. The CDR3 DNA is TGTGCCACCAGCAGAGAAGGGACAACAGGCCAGCCCCAGCATTTT.